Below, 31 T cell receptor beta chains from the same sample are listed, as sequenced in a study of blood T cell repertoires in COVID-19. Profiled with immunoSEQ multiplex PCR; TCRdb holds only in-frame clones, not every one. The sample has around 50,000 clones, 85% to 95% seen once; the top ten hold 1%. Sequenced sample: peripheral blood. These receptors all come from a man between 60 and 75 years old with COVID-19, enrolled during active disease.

CDR3 in amino acids: CASSYPVGTGSRAFF. In DNA form, the CDR3 reads TGTGCCAGCAGTTACCCCGTGGGGACAGGGAGTAGAGCTTTCTTT. The chain couples TRBV6-5 to TRBJ1-1; 9 positions agree with TRBD1. CDR3 size: 15 residues. Per germline, CDR1 MNHEY and CDR2 SVGAGI. V dropped 2 bases and J dropped 10; count of bases not matched to a gene: 11.

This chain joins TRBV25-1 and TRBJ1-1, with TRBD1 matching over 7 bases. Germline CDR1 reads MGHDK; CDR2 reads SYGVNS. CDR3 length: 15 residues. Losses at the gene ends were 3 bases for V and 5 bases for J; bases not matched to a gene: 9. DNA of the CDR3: TGTGCCAGCAGTGATCGAGCCAGGGGGAGGACTGAAGCTTTCTTT. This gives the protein CASSDRARGRTEAFF.

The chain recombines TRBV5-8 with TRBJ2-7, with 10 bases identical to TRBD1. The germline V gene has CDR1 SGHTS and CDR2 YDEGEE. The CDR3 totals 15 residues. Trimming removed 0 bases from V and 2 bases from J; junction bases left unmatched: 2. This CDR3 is CASSLVGQGTYEQYF. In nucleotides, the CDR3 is TGTGCCAGCAGCTTGGTGGGACAGGGGACCTACGAGCAGTACTTC.

The CDR3 DNA is TGCGCCAGCAGCCATGTGGGGCGGGGGACCACCTACAATGAGCAGTTCTTC. Translation: CASSHVGRGTTYNEQFF. J is TRBJ2-1 and V is TRBV4-1, with 7 bases aligning to TRBD2. Germline V CDR1 and CDR2: MGHRA, YSYEKL. Trimming removed 3 bases from V and 2 bases from J; junction bases left unmatched: 10. The CDR3 loop spans 17 amino acids.

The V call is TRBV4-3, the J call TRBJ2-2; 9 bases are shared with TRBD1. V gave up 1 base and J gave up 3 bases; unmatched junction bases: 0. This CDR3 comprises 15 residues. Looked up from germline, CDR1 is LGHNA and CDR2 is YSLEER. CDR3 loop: CASSQGDRDTGELFF. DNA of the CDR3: TGCGCCAGCAGCCAAGGGGACAGGGACACCGGGGAGCTGTTTTTT.

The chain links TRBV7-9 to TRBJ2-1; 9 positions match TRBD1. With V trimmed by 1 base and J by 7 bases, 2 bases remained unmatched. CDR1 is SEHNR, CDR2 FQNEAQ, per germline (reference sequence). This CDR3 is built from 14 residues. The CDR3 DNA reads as TGTGCCAGCAGCTTAGTGGACAGGGGTAATGAGCAGTTCTTC. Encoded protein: CASSLVDRGNEQFF.

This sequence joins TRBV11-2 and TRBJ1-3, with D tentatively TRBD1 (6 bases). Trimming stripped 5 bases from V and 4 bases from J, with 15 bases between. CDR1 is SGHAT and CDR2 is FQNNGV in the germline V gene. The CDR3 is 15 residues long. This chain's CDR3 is CASSPRQAAGNTIYF. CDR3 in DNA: TGTGCCAGCAGCCCGCGACAGGCAGCCGGAAACACCATATATTTT.

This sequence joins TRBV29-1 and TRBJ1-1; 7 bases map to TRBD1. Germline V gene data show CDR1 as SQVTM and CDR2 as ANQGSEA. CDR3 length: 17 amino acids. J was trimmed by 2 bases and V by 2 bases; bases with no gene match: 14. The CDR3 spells CSVETRQGLTLNTEAFF. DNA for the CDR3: TGCAGCGTTGAAACGAGACAGGGTCTTACTTTAAACACTGAAGCTTTCTTT.

Here the CDR3 DNA reads TGCGCCAGCAGCCAAGGTCCGTCAGCCTACGAGCAGTACTTC. As protein: CASSQGPSAYEQYF. This chain joins TRBV4-1 and TRBJ2-7, with no clear D. The V gene's germline CDR1 is MGHRA and CDR2 YSYEKL. V lost 1 base and J 2 bases, leaving 9 bases between the germline ends. The CDR3 consists of 14 residues.

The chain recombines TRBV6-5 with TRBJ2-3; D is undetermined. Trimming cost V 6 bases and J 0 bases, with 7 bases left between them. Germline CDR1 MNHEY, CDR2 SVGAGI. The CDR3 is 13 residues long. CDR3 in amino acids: CASRVASTDTQYF. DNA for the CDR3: TGTGCCAGCAGGGTAGCTAGCACAGATACGCAGTATTTT.

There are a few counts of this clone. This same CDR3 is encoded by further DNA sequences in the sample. CDR3 DNA: TGTGCCAGCAGTTACACGGGACAGGGGTCTGGCTACACCTTC. Translated: CASSYTGQGSGYTF. The chain employs TRBV6-5 and TRBJ1-2; TRBD1 matches at 10 bases. The CDR3 totals 14 residues. Losses at the gene ends were 2 bases for V and 7 bases for J; bases not matched to a gene: 4. Germline CDR1 and CDR2: MNHEY and SVGAGI.

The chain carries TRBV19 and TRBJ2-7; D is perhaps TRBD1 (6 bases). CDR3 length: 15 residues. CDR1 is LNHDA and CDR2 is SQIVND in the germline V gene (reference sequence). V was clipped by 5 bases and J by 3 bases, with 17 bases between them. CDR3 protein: CASSGFSTGRYEQYF. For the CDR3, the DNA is TGTGCCAGTAGTGGATTTTCGACAGGCCGCTACGAGCAGTACTTC.

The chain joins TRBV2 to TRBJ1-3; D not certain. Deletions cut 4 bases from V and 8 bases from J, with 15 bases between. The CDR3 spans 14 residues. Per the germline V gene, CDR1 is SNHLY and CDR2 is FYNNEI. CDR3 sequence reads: CASSGRQKGDTIYF. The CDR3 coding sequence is TGTGCCAGCAGTGGACGGCAGAAGGGAGACACCATATATTTT.

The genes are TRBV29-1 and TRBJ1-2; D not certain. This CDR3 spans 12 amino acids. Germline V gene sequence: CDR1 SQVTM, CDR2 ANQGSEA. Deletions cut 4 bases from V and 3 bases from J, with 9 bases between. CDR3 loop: CSVVSGYYGYTF. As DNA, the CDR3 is TGCAGCGTTGTGTCCGGGTACTATGGCTACACCTTC. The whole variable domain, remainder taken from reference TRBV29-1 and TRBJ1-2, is SAVISQKPSRDICQRGTSLTIQCQVDSQVTMMFWYRQQPGQSLTLIATANQGSEATYESGFVIDKFPISRPNLTFSTLTVSNMSPEDSSIYLCSVVSGYYGYTFGSGTRLTVV.

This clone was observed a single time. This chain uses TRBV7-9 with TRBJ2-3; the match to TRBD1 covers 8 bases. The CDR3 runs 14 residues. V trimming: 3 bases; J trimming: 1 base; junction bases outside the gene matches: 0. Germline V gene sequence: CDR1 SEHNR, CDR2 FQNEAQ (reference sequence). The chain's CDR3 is CASSLTGGTDTQYF. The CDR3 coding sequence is TGTGCCAGCAGCTTGACAGGGGGCACAGATACGCAGTATTTT.

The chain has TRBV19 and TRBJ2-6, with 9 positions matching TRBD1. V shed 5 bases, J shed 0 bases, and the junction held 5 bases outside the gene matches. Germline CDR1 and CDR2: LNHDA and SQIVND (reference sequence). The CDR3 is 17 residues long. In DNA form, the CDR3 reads TGTGCCAGTAGTCCGGGACAGGGCTCCTCTGGGGCCAACGTCCTGACTTTC. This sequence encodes CASSPGQGSSGANVLTF.

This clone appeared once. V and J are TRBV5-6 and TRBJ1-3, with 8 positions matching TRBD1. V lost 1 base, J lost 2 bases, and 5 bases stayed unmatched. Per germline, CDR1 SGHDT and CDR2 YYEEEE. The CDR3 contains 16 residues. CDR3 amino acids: CASSLTPGQAGNTIYF. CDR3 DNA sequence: TGTGCCAGCAGCTTGACCCCGGGACAGGCTGGAAACACCATATATTTT. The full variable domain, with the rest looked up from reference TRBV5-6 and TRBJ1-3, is DAGVTQSPTHLIKTRGQQVTLRCSPKSGHDTVSWYQQALGQGPQFIFQYYEEEERQRGNFPDRFSGHQFPNYSSELNVNALLLGDSALYLCASSLTPGQAGNTIYFGEGSWLTVV.

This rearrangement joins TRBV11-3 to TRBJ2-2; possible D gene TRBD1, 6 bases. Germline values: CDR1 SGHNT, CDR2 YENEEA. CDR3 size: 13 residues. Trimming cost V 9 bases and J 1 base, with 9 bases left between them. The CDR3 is CARTGLNTGELFF. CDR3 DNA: TGTGCCAGGACAGGCTTGAACACCGGGGAGCTGTTTTTT.

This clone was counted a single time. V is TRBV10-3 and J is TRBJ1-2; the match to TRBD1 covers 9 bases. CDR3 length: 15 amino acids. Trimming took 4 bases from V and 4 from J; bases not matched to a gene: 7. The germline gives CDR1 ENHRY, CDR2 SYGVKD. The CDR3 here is CAISGRDRASYGYTF. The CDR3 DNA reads TGTGCCATCAGTGGTCGGGACAGGGCCTCCTATGGCTACACCTTC.

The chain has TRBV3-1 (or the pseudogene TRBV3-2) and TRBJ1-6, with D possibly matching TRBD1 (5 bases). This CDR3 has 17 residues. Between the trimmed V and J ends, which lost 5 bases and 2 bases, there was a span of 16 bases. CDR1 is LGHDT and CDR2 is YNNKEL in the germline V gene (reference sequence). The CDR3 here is CASSDRLGGAYNSPLHF. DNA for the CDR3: TGTGCCAGCAGCGACCGTCTGGGGGGGGCCTATAATTCACCCCTCCACTTT.

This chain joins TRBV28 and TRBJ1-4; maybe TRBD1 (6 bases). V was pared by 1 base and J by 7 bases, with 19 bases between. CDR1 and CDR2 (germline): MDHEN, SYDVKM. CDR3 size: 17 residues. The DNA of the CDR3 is TGTGCCAGCAGTTTATACGGACAGAGTAATAGTGGTGAAAAACTGTTTTTT. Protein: CASSLYGQSNSGEKLFF.

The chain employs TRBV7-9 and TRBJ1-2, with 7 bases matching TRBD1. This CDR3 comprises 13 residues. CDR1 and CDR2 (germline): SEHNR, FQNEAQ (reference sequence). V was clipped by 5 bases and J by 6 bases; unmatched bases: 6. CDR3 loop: CASSLRGGDGYTF. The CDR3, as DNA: TGTGCCAGCAGCCTCAGAGGGGGCGATGGCTACACCTTC.

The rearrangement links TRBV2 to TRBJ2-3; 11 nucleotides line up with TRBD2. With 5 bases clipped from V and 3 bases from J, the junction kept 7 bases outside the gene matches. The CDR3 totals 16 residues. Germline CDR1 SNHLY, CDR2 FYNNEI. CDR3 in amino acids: CASSLRLAGSTDTQYF. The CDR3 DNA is TGTGCCAGCAGTCTTCGACTAGCGGGGTCAACAGATACGCAGTATTTT.

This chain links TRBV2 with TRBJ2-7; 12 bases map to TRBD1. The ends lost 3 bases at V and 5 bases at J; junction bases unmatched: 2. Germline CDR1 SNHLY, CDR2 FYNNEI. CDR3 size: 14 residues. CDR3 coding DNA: TGTGCCAGCAGTGATGGGACAGGGGGCAACGAGCAGTACTTC. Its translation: CASSDGTGGNEQYF.

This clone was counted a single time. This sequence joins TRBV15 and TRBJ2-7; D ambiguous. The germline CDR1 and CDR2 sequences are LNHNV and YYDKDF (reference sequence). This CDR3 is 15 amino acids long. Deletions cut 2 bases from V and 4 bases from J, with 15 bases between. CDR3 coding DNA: TGTGCCACCAGCAGAAGCCCCGGGTCCCGATACGAGCAGTACTTC. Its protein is CATSRSPGSRYEQYF.

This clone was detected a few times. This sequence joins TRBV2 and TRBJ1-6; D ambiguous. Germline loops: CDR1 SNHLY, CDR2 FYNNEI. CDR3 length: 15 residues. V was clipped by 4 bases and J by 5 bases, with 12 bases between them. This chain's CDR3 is CASSGEQANNSPLHF. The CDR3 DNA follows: TGTGCCAGCAGTGGAGAGCAGGCAAATAATTCACCCCTCCACTTT.

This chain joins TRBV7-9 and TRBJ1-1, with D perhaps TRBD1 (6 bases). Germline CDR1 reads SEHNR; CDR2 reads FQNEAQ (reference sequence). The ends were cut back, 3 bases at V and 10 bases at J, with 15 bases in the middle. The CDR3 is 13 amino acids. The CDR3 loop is CASSFGNQGSAFF. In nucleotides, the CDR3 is TGTGCCAGCAGCTTTGGTAATCAGGGGTCAGCTTTCTTT.

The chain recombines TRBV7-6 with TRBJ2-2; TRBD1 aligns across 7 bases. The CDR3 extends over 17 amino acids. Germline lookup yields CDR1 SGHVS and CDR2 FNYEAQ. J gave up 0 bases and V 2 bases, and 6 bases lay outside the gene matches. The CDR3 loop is CASSLPTGASNTGELFF. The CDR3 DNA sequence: TGTGCCAGCAGCTTACCTACAGGGGCTTCGAACACCGGGGAGCTGTTTTTT. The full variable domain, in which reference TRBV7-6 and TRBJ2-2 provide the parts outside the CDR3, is GAGVSQSPRYKVTKRGQDVALRCDPISGHVSLYWYRQALGQGPEFLTYFNYEAQQDKSGLPNDRFSAERPEGSISTLTIQRTEQRDSAMYRCASSLPTGASNTGELFFGEGSRLTVL.

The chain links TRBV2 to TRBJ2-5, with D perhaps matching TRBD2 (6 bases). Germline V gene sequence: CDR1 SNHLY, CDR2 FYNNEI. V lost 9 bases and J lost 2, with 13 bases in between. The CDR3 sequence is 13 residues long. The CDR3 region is CARAVEGQETQYF. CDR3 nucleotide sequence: TGTGCCAGGGCCGTGGAGGGACAAGAGACCCAGTACTTC.

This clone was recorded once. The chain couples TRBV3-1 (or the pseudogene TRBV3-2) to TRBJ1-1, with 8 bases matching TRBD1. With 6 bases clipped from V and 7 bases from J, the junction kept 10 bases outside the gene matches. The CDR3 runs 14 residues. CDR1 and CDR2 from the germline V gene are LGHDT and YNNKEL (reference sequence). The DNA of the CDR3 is TGTGCCAGCAGATCAGGGGGCGGAAGGAGTGAAGCTTTCTTT. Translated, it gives CASRSGGGRSEAFF.

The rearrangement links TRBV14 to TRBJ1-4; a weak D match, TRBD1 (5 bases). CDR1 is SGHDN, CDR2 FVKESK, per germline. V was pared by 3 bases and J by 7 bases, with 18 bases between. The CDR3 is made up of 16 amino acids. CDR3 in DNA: TGTGCCAGCAGCCATGCCTTGGGGGGATTTCGTGAAAAACTGTTTTTT. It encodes CASSHALGGFREKLFF.